Each of the 29 T cell receptor beta chains below was sequenced from the same sample in a study of regulatory T cells in long-lasting Graves disease. For TCR beta, libraries came from iRepertoire HTBI primers and Arm-PCR of CDR3 regions. TCRdb used MiXCR to reprocess the multiplex PCR reads, holding one entry per CDR3 protein. The data contain 350,000 to 500,000 distinct CDR3 sequences, 21% of them seen just once; the ten biggest clones take up around 15%. As to time point: persistent/refractory GD, antithyroid drugs over 5 years with positive TRAb. Extracted RNA from PBMCs served as the source of the TCR library. The sequences come from peripheral blood mononuclear cells (PBMCs), collected when the disease was refractory, from a patient treated with antithyroid drugs. These receptors all stem from a female donor with Graves disease.

Points on this clonotype: A far larger clone is only one base removed, so a read error is likely. The conserved final phenylalanine or tryptophan is absent from the CDR3, which likely points to a read error. The V and J genes are TRBV6-2 or TRBV6-3 and TRBJ2-7, with D uncertain. The CDR3 spans 13 residues. Germline V lookup: CDR1 MNHEY, CDR2 SVGEGT. Trimming cost V 0 bases and J 3 bases, with 6 bases left between them. The CDR3 sequence is CASSYSARYEQYS. CDR3 nucleotides: TGTGCCAGCAGTTACTCCGCACGCTACGAGCAGTACTCC.

In its sample, this clonotype was seen many times. V is TRBV28 and J is TRBJ2-4; TRBD1 agrees at 8 bases. CDR1 MDHEN and CDR2 SYDVKM come from the germline V gene. The V segment lost 4 bases and the J segment 0 bases; nucleotides outside the gene matches: 2. The CDR3 covers 15 residues. This CDR3 reads CASSSTGGAKNIQYF. Here the CDR3 DNA reads TGTGCCAGCAGTTCAACAGGGGGAGCCAAAAACATTCAGTACTTC.

In DNA, the CDR3 is TGCAGTGCTCCTAGAGGGGGCCGGGGGTGGCAGCCCCAGCATTTT. Translated, it gives CSAPRGGRGWQPQHF. V usage is TRBV20-1 and J usage is TRBJ1-5; 7 nucleotides match TRBD1. V lost 5 bases to trimming and J lost 7 bases; unmatched junction nucleotides: 14. CDR1 and CDR2 (germline): DFQATT, SNEGSKA (reference sequence). The CDR3 loop spans 15 amino acids.

This clonotype has a count of ten or more. V and J are TRBV28 and TRBJ1-6, with unresolved D. Germline V gene data show CDR1 as MDHEN and CDR2 as SYDVKM. V lost 6 bases and J lost 5, with 14 bases in between. The CDR3 is 15 amino acids. CDR3 sequence reads: CASSLLTLNNSPLHF. The CDR3 bases are TGTGCCAGCAGCCTTCTAACCCTAAATAATTCACCCCTCCACTTT.

This clonotype was recorded at least ten times. V gene TRBV28 combines with J gene TRBJ1-2, with 7 nucleotides matching TRBD1. Germline assignment: CDR1 MDHEN and CDR2 SYDVKM. The CDR3 length is 15 residues. V shed 1 base and J 4 bases; nucleotides not matched to a gene: 6. This CDR3 is CASSLFQGGSYGYTF. In DNA form, the CDR3 reads TGTGCCAGCAGTTTATTTCAGGGGGGTAGCTATGGCTACACCTTC.

This clonotype turned up a few times. The chain combines TRBV7-7 with TRBJ2-2; perhaps TRBD2 as D (5 bases). The V end was cut by 0 bases, the J end by 6 bases, with 8 bases between. The V gene's germline CDR1 is SSHAT and CDR2 FNYEAQ (reference sequence). The CDR3 spans 14 residues. CDR3 sequence (DNA): TGTGCCAGCAGCTTAGCGGGAGAAGCCGGGGAGCTGTTTTTT. As protein: CASSLAGEAGELFF.

This clonotype has at least ten counts. One end of the junction is discordant with germline, which a read error may explain. This rearrangement joins TRBV7-9 to TRBJ1-4; D gene uncertain. From germline, CDR1 is SEHNR and CDR2 FQNEAQ (reference sequence). The CDR3 is 11 residues long. CDR3 amino acids: CASSLDPVPNF. CDR3 DNA sequence: TGTGCCAGCAGCTTAGATCCGGTGCCTAATTTT.

This clonotype was detected ten times or more. V and J are TRBV11-1 and TRBJ2-5; 8 nucleotides line up with TRBD1. Germline values: CDR1 SGHAT, CDR2 FQDESV (reference sequence). The CDR3 contains 16 residues. The J segment lost 7 bases and the V segment lost 5 bases, leaving 15 bases of the junction unmatched. The CDR3 is CASSAAWTGKEGTQYF. Here the CDR3 DNA reads TGTGCCAGCAGCGCGGCCTGGACAGGGAAGGAAGGGACCCAGTACTTC.

The chain is built from TRBV10-2 and TRBJ2-7; a weak D match, TRBD1 (6 bases). The CDR3 is made up of 12 amino acids. The germline V gene encodes CDR1 WSHSY and CDR2 SAAADI. Trimming took 7 bases from V and 2 from J, leaving 9 bases between them. The CDR3 here is CASNPGAYEQYF. In DNA form, the CDR3 reads TGCGCCAGCAACCCAGGGGCCTACGAGCAGTACTTC.

This clonotype was seen ten or more times. V gene TRBV12-3 or TRBV12-4 combines with J gene TRBJ1-6, with a weak D call TRBD1 (5 bases). Trimming removed 1 base from V and 2 bases from J, with 6 bases in between. CDR3 length equals 15 residues. CDR3 bases: TGTGCCAGCAGTTTAGGGGGACCCTATAATTCACCCCTCCACTTT. Its translation is CASSLGGPYNSPLHF.

This clonotype showed up just a few times. V gene TRBV6-1 combines with J gene TRBJ1-1; D is unresolved. The CDR3 extends over 9 amino acids. Trimming removed 10 bases from V and 7 bases from J, with 7 bases in between. CDR1 is MNHNS and CDR2 is SASEGT in the germline V gene. The CDR3 spells CATYFEAFF. The CDR3 DNA reads TGTGCCACATACTTTGAAGCTTTCTTT.

This clonotype was found many times. The chain couples TRBV28 to TRBJ1-2, with TRBD1 matching 7 bases. The germline V gene has CDR1 MDHEN and CDR2 SYDVKM. V trimming: 4 bases; J trimming: 4 bases; junction bases outside the gene matches: 9. The CDR3 loop spans 15 amino acids. The CDR3 nucleotides read TGTGCCAGCAGTTCGCCGGCCGGGACAGCCTATGGCTACACCTTC. Protein product: CASSSPAGTAYGYTF.

This clonotype was recorded many times. This sequence joins TRBV27 and TRBJ2-7, with TRBD2 matching 16 bases. J was trimmed by 7 bases and V by 4 bases; bases with no gene match: 4. In germline, CDR1 is MNHEY, CDR2 SMNVEV (reference sequence). The CDR3 totals 15 residues. CDR3 loop: CASSSLGLAGGEQYF. As DNA, the CDR3 is TGTGCCAGCAGTTCATTGGGACTAGCGGGAGGGGAGCAGTACTTC.

The chain combines TRBV4-2 with TRBJ2-6; possible D gene TRBD2, 6 bases. Germline values: CDR1 LGHNA, CDR2 YNFKEQ. V was pared by 4 bases and J by 1 base, with 11 bases between. The CDR3 has 16 residues. CDR3 DNA sequence: TGTGCCAGCAGCCCCGGGGGAGAGTCTGGGGCCAACGTCCTGACTTTC. Encoded protein: CASSPGGESGANVLTF.

The genes are TRBV4-2 and TRBJ2-5; D gene unclear. V lost 4 bases and J lost 5, with 11 bases in between. Germline V gene sequence: CDR1 LGHNA, CDR2 YNFKEQ. CDR3 length: 13 residues. The CDR3, as DNA: TGTGCCAGCAGCCCCCGCTTGGGGGAGACCCAGTACTTC. Translation gives CASSPRLGETQYF.

This clonotype occurred many times. J is TRBJ1-3 and V is TRBV28; the D gene is possibly TRBD1 (6 bases). CDR1 MDHEN and CDR2 SYDVKM come from the germline V gene. V gave up 6 bases and J gave up 0 bases, with 15 bases separating them. The CDR3 covers 16 residues. The CDR3 region has the DNA TGTGCCAGCAGCCCCGGGACAAGCAGCTCTGGAAACACCATATATTTT. The encoded protein is CASSPGTSSSGNTIYF.

Regarding this clonotype: A read error may explain this, as a much larger clone is one base away. The gene calls are TRBV20-1 and TRBJ1-2; weak D call: TRBD1 (5 bases). V gave up 5 bases and J gave up 4 bases, with 11 bases separating them. CDR1 is DFQATT and CDR2 is SNEGSKA in the germline V gene (reference sequence). The CDR3 runs to 12 residues. As DNA, the CDR3 is TGCAGTGCTCCCGGGACCTTCTATGGCTACACCTTC. This translates into CSAPGTFYGYTF.

This clonotype was seen a few times. V gene TRBV5-1 combines with J gene TRBJ1-2, with D hard to call. The CDR3 extends over 15 amino acids. Germline V gene sequence: CDR1 SGHRS, CDR2 YFSETQ. V gave up 2 bases and J gave up 0 bases, with 11 bases separating them. The CDR3 coding sequence is TGCGCCAGCAGCTTCACCGATGGAGCTAACTATGGCTACACCTTC. Translated, it gives CASSFTDGANYGYTF.

This clonotype showed up many times. This chain links TRBV18 with TRBJ2-7, with TRBD1 identical over 7 bases. The CDR3 contains 14 residues. V shed 6 bases, J shed 3 bases, and the junction held 8 bases outside the gene matches. Per germline, CDR1 KGHSH and CDR2 LQKENI. For the CDR3, the DNA is TGTGCCAGCTCGGGGGACAGCGATTTCTACGAGCAGTACTTC. Encoded protein: CASSGDSDFYEQYF.

Remarks on this clonotype: Since a far larger clone is one base different, this is likely a read error. The rearrangement links TRBV6-5 to TRBJ1-2, with a possible D match to TRBD1 (5 bases). The CDR3 extends over 14 amino acids. Deletions cut 7 bases from V and 1 base from J, with 13 bases between. From germline, CDR1 is MNHEY and CDR2 SVGAGI. This CDR3 is CASTTRGDNYGYTF. The CDR3 DNA reads TGTGCCAGCACAACGAGGGGAGATAACTATGGCTACACCTTC.

CDR3 amino acids: CASRRLGQYEQYF. CDR3 DNA sequence: TGTGCCAGCAGACGTCTTGGCCAGTACGAGCAGTACTTC. This chain connects TRBV11-2 to TRBJ2-7, with unresolved D. The germline gives CDR1 SGHAT, CDR2 FQNNGV. The CDR3 covers 13 residues. The V end lost 6 bases, the J end lost 4 bases, and 13 bases lay between the germline ends.

The rearrangement uses TRBV30 and TRBJ2-5, with D perhaps given as TRBD1 or TRBD2 (5 bases each). The CDR3 loop spans 13 amino acids. The V gene lost 2 bases and the J gene lost 4 bases, with 11 bases spanning the gap. The V gene's germline CDR1 is GTSNPN and CDR2 SVGIG (reference sequence). In nucleotides, the CDR3 is TGTGCCTGGAGTCCCTCAGGGAGAGAGACCCAGTACTTC. Translation: CAWSPSGRETQYF.

This clonotype was observed a handful of times. Here the CDR3 DNA reads TGTGCCAGCAGCTTAGGTCTGCGGGGGCTATACAATGAGCAGTTCTTC. The encoded protein is CASSLGLRGLYNEQFF. The V gene is TRBV11-2, the J gene TRBJ2-1, with D maybe TRBD2 (7 bases). CDR1 SGHAT and CDR2 FQNNGV come from the germline V gene. Trimming stripped 1 base from V and 4 bases from J, with 14 bases between. This CDR3 has 16 amino acids.

This clonotype was observed a handful of times. This chain links TRBV2 with TRBJ2-3; D gene unclear. From germline, CDR1 is SNHLY and CDR2 FYNNEI. The V and J ends lost 0 bases and 10 bases respectively, with 11 bases between them. The CDR3 consists of 13 residues. Here the CDR3 reads CASSEALEPAQYF. The CDR3 DNA sequence: TGTGCCAGCAGTGAAGCGCTTGAGCCTGCGCAGTATTTT.

This clonotype was found many times. The rearrangement uses TRBV12-3 or TRBV12-4 and TRBJ2-4; 9 bases are a match to TRBD2. The CDR3 length is 14 residues. Trimming took 4 bases from V and 7 from J; bases not matched to a gene: 5. The CDR3 DNA is TGTGCCAGCAGTTCTTTAAGCGGGAGGAACATTCAGTACTTC. Translated: CASSSLSGRNIQYF.

This clonotype appeared a few times. The rearrangement uses TRBV6-5 and TRBJ2-7, with D perhaps assigned TRBD1 or TRBD2 (5 bases each). The CDR3 spans 15 residues. Germline V gene sequence: CDR1 MNHEY, CDR2 SVGAGI. Trimming took off 4 bases at V and 1 base at J, with 14 bases between the two ends. The CDR3 sequence is CASSWTYRGSYEQYF. In DNA form, the CDR3 reads TGTGCCAGCAGTTGGACTTATAGGGGTTCCTACGAGCAGTACTTC.

This clonotype has at least ten counts. V usage is TRBV20-1 and J usage is TRBJ1-5; possible D gene TRBD1, 5 bases. Per the germline V gene, CDR1 is DFQATT and CDR2 is SNEGSKA (reference sequence). Trimming shortened V by 6 bases and J by 0 bases, and 12 bases separated the two germline ends. This CDR3 is 14 amino acids long. The CDR3 sequence is CSARVGNSNQPQHF. DNA of the CDR3: TGCAGTGCCAGGGTTGGGAATAGCAATCAGCCCCAGCATTTT.

Only a few counts were recorded for this clonotype. The V call is TRBV2, the J call TRBJ1-3; no clear D. Trimming removed 5 bases from V and 3 bases from J, with 14 bases in between. Germline CDR1 SNHLY, CDR2 FYNNEI. The CDR3 has 15 amino acids. The CDR3 protein is CASSPGLGGGNTIYF. The CDR3 coding sequence is TGTGCCAGCAGTCCGGGCCTAGGTGGTGGAAACACCATATATTTT. The full variable domain, with the rest looked up from reference TRBV2 and TRBJ1-3, is EPEVTQTPSHQVTQMGQEVILRCVPISNHLYFYWYRQILGQKVEFLVSFYNNEISEKSEIFDDQFSVERPDGSNFTLKIRSTKLEDSAMYFCASSPGLGGGNTIYFGEGSWLTVV.

Ten or more counts support this clonotype. The V gene is TRBV3-1, the J gene TRBJ1-2; TRBD1 agrees at 7 bases. V shed 0 bases and J 7 bases; nucleotides not matched to a gene: 8. The CDR3 loop spans 15 amino acids. Per germline, CDR1 LGHDT and CDR2 YNNKEL (reference sequence). In DNA, the CDR3 is TGTGCCAGCAGCCAAGAGTCCTACAGGGGTAGTGGCTACACCTTC. Translated: CASSQESYRGSGYTF.